This T cell receptor (beta chain) was identified during a study of blood T cell repertoires in COVID-19. Whole-study context: Donors in the United States, Italy and Spain gave samples during acute or convalescent COVID-19. PBMCs, B-cell-depleted T cells, or T cells provided the cDNA or gDNA that made up the material.

The V segment lost 6 bases and the J segment 0 bases; nucleotides outside the gene matches: 6. The germline CDR1 and CDR2 sequences are SGHDT and YYEEEE. The CDR3 consists of 16 residues. This table comes from immunoSEQ multiplex PCR, and its TCRdb copy is limited to in-frame clones, with some not included. The sample shows around 220,000 clones, roughly 88% of them seen only once. The sequencing sample was made of peripheral blood. This clonotype originated in a woman aged 35 to 49 who had recovered from COVID-19. The V gene is TRBV5-6, the J gene TRBJ2-1, with 10 nucleotides matching TRBD2. The CDR3 nucleotides read TGTGCCAGCATCGAAAGGACTAGCGGCTCCTACAATGAGCAGTTCTTC. This sequence encodes CASIERTSGSYNEQFF.